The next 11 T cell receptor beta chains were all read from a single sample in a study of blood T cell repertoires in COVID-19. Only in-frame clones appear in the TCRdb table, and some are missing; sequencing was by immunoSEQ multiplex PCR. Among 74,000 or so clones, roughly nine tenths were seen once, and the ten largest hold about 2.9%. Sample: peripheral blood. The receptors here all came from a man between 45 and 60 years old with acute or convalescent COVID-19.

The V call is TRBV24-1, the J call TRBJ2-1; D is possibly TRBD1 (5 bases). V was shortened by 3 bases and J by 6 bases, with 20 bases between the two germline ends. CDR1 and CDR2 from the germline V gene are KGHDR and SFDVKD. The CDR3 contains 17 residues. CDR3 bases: TGTGCCACCAGTGATCCTCACGGCCTCGGGCAGGGCAATGAGCAGTTCTTC. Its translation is CATSDPHGLGQGNEQFF.

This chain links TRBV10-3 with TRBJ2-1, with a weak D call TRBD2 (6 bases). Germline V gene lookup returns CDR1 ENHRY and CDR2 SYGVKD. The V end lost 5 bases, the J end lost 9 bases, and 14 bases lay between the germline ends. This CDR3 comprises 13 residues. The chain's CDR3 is CAISNPTSLEQFF. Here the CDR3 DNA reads TGTGCCATCAGTAACCCGACTAGTCTTGAGCAGTTCTTC.

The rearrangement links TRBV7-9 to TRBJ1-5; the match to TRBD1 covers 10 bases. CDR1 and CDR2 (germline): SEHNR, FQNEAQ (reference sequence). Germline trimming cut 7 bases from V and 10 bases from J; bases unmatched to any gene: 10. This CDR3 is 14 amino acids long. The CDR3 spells CASTTGTGVSPQHF. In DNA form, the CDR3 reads TGTGCCAGCACCACCGGGACAGGGGTTAGTCCCCAGCATTTT.

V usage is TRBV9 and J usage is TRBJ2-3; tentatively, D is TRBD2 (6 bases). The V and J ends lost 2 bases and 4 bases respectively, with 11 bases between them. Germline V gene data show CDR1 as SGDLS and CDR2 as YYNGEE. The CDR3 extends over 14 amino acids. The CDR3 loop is CASSVFRESDTQYF. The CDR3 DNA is TGTGCCAGCAGCGTCTTCCGGGAGTCAGATACGCAGTATTTT.

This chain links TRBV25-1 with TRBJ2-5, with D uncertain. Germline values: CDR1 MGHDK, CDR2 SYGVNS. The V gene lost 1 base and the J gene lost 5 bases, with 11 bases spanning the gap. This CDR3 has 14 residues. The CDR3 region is CASSESLVGETQYF. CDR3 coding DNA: TGTGCCAGCAGTGAATCCTTAGTGGGCGAGACCCAGTACTTC.

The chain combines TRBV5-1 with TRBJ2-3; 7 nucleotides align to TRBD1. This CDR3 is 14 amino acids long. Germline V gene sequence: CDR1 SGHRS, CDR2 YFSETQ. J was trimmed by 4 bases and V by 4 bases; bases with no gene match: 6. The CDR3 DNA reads TGCGCCAGCAGCCAAGGGACAGTAGCAGATACGCAGTATTTT. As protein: CASSQGTVADTQYF.

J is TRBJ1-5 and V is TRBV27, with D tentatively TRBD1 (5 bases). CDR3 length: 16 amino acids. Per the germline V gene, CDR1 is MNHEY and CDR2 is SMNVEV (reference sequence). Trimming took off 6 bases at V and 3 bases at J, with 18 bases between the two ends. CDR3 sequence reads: CASRQQQADHNQPQHF. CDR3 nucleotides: TGTGCCAGCAGACAACAACAGGCCGATCACAATCAGCCCCAGCATTTT.

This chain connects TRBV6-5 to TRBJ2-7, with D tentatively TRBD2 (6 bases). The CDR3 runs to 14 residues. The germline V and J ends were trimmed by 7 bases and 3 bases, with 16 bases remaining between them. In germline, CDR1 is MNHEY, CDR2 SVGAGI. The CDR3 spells CASKKSGGNYEQYV. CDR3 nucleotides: TGTGCCAGCAAGAAGAGTGGCGGGAACTACGAGCAGTACGTC.

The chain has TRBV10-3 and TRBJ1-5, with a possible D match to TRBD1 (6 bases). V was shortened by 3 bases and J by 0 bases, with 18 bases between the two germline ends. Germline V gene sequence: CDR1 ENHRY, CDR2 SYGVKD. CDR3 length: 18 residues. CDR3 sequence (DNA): TGTGCCATCAGTGAATGGGGGCGCGGGTTTGGTAGCAATCAGCCCCAGCATTTT. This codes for CAISEWGRGFGSNQPQHF.

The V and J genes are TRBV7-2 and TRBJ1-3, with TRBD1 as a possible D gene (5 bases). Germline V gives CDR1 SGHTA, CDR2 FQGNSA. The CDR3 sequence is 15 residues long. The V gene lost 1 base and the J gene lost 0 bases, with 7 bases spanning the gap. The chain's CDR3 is CASSLGGGSGNTIYF. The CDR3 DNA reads TGTGCCAGCAGCTTAGGCGGGGGCTCTGGAAACACCATATATTTT.

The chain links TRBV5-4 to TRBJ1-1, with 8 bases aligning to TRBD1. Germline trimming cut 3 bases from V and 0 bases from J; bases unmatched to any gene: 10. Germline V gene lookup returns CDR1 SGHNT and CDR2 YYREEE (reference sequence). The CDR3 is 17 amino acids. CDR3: CASSSGQGNLLNTEAFF. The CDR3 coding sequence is TGTGCCAGCAGCTCCGGACAGGGAAACCTTCTGAACACTGAAGCTTTCTTT.